This T cell receptor (beta chain) originates from a study of cytomegalovirus exposure and HLA in healthy donors. General study points: Later analysis identified about 15,000 TCR beta sequences associated with HLA alleles, using a false discovery rate threshold of 0.05. The study flagged 150 to 200 TCR beta chains as cytomegalovirus-associated.

Amplification used 60 Vbeta primers and 13 Jbeta primers. Clones were sequenced by immunoSEQ multiplex PCR, and TCRdb holds only the in-frame ones, with some missing. Of fewer than 150,000 clones listed, around 80% are singletons. CDR3 size: 16 residues. Remarks on this clone: Antigen specificity is unknown.

This TCR derives from a man aged 25 to 45 in good health and CMV-seronegative. Sequenced material: PBMCs. The gene calls are TRBV12-2 and TRBJ2-2; the listed D gene, TRBD1, was not tested against the DNA. TRBV12-2 counts as a pseudogene. CDR3: CASRFAGTNSTGELFF. In DNA, the CDR3 is TGTGCAAGTCGCTTCGCCGGGACAAACAGCACCGGGGAGCTGTTTTTT.